The clone carrying this T cell receptor (beta chain) was observed a few times. The antigen remains unidentified. These data are taken from a study of identical twins. Study-wide findings and caveats: Models came in too low on out-of-frame TCR alpha sharing in monozygotic twins. Beta clonotypes that were abundant in cord blood contained fewer insertions, a pattern absent from memory repertoires.

Unique molecular identifiers were in the cDNA, with template-switch universal primer binding. One entry per CDR3 protein, called by TCRdb with MiXCR from the 5' RACE reads. The profile shows some 500,000 distinct CDR3 sequences, more than 13% of them singletons. The CDR3 spans 20 residues. Germline trimming cut 6 bases from V and 0 bases from J; bases unmatched to any gene: 13. Looked up from germline, CDR1 is SGHTA and CDR2 is FQGTGA. These same records also appear under a second study, on yellow fever vaccine responses in identical twins. This second report adds: A vaccine T cell response that seemed partly convergent and partly personalized was reported in twins.

The V call is TRBV7-3, the J call TRBJ2-1, with 14 bases fitting TRBD2. Material: CD4+ T cells sorted from blood. The TCR sequence derives from a woman between 18 and 29 years old in good health. CDR3 sequence (DNA): TGTGCCAGCAGTCCTACTCCCGGGACTAGCGGGGGACTCTCCTACAATGAGCAGTTCTTC. Protein sequence: CASSPTPGTSGGLSYNEQFF. The variable domain in full, completed from reference TRBV7-3 and TRBJ2-1, reads GAGVSQTPSNKVTEKGKYVELRCDPISGHTALYWYRQSLGQGPEFLIYFQGTGAADDSGLPNDRFFAVRPEGSVSTLKIQRTERGDSAVYLCASSPTPGTSGGLSYNEQFFGPGTRLTVL.